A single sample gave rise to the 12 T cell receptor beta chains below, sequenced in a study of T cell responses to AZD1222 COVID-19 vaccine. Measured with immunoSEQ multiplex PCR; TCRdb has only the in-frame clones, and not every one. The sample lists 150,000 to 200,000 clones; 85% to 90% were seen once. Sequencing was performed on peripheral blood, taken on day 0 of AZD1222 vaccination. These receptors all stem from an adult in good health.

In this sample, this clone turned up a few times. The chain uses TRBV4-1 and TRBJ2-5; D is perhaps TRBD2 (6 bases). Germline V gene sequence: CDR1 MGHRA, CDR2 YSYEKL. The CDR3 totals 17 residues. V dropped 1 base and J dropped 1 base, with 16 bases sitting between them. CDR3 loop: CASSQVPSGGIQETQYF. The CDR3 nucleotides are TGCGCCAGCAGCCAAGTCCCCAGTGGGGGGATCCAAGAGACCCAGTACTTC.

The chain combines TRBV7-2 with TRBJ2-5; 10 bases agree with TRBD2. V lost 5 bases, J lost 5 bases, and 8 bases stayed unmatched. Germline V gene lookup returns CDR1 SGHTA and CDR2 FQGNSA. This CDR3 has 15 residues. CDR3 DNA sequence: TGTGCCAGCAGCCTCGGGACTAGCGTTCTGGAGACCCAGTACTTC. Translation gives CASSLGTSVLETQYF.

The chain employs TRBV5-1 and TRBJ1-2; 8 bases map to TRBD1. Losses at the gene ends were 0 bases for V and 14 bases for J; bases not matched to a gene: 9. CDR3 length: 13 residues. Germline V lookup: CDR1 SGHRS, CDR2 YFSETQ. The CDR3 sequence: CASSLAETGQATF. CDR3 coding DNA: TGCGCCAGCAGCTTGGCCGAGACGGGACAGGCGACCTTC. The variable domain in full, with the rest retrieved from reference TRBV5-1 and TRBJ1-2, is KAGVTQTPRYLIKTRGQQVTLSCSPISGHRSVSWYQQTPGQGLQFLFEYFSETQRNKGNFPGRFSGRQFSNSRSEMNVSTLELGDSALYLCASSLAETGQATFGSGTRLTVV.

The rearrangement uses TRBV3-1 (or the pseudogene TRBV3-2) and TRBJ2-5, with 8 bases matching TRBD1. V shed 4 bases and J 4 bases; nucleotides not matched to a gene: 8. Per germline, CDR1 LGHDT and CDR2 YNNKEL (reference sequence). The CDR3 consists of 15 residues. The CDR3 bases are TGTGCCAGCAGCCTGACAGACAGGGGTAGAGAGACCCAGTACTTC. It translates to CASSLTDRGRETQYF.

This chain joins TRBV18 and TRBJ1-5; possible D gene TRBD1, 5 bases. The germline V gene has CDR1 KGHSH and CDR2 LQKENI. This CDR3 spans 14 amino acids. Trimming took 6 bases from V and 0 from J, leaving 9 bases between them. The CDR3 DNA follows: TGTGCCAGCTCGATGGGGGATAGCAATCAGCCCCAGCATTTT. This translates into CASSMGDSNQPQHF. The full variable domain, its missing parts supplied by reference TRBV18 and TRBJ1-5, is NAGVMQNPRHLVRRRGQEARLRCSPMKGHSHVYWYRQLPEEGLKFMVYLQKENIIDESGMPKERFSAEFPKEGPSILRIQQVVRGDSAAYFCASSMGDSNQPQHFGDGTRLSIL.

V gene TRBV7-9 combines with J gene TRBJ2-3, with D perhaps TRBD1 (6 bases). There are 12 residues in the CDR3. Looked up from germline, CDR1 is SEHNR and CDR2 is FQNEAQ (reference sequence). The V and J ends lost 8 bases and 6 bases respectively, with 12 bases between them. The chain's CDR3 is CASATGLDTQYF. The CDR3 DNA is TGTGCCAGCGCCACAGGGTTGGATACGCAGTATTTT. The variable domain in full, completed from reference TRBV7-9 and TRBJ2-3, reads DTGVSQNPRHKITKRGQNVTFRCDPISEHNRLYWYRQTLGQGPEFLTYFQNEAQLEKSRLLSDRFSAERPKGSFSTLEIQRTEQGDSAMYLCASATGLDTQYFGPGTRLTVL.

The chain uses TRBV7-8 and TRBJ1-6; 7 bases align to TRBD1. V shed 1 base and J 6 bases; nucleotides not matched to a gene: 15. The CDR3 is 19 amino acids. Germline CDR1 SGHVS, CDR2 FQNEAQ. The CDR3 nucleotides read TGTGCCAGCAGCTTAGAGGGGGCCACCGGGGTCCGGCGTAATTCACCCCTCCACTTT. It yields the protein CASSLEGATGVRRNSPLHF. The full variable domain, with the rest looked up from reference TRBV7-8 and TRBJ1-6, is GAGVSQSPRYKVAKRGQDVALRCDPISGHVSLFWYQQALGQGPEFLTYFQNEAQLDKSGLPSDRFFAERPEGSVSTLKIQRTQQEDSAVYLCASSLEGATGVRRNSPLHFGNGTRLTVT.

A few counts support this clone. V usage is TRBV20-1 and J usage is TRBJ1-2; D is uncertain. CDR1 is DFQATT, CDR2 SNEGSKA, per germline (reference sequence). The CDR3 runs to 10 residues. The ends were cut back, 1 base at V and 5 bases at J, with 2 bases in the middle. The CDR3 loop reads CSARGYGYTF. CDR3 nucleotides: TGCAGTGCTAGAGGTTATGGCTACACCTTC.

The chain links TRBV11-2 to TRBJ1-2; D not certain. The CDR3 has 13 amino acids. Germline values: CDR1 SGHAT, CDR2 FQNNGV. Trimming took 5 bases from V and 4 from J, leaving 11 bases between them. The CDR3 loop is CASSLPDFYGYTF. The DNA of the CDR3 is TGTGCCAGCAGCCTACCCGATTTCTATGGCTACACCTTC.

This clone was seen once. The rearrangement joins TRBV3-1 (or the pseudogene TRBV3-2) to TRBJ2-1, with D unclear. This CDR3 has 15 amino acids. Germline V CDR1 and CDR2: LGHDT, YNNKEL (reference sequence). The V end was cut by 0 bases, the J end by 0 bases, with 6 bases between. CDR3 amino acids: CASSQDDSSYNEQFF. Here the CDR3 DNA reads TGTGCCAGCAGCCAAGATGATAGCTCCTACAATGAGCAGTTCTTC.

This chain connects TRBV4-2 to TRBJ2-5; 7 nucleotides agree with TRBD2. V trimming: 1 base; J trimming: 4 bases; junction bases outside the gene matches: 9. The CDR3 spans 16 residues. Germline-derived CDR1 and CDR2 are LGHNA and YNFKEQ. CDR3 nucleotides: TGTGCCAGCAGCCAAGCGGCGGGAGAGGCAAGAGAGACCCAGTACTTC. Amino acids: CASSQAAGEARETQYF.

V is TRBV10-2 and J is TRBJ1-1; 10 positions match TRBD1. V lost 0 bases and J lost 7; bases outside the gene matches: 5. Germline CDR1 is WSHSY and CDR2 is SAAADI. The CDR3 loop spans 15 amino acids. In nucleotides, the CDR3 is TGCGCCAGCAGTGAGTCCGCGACAGGGGGCTTTGAAGCTTTCTTT. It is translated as CASSESATGGFEAFF.